This T cell receptor (beta chain) was observed in a study of cytomegalovirus exposure and HLA in healthy donors. Losses at the gene ends were 1 base for V and 7 bases for J; bases not matched to a gene: 2. The V gene's germline CDR1 is MGHRA and CDR2 YSYEKL. The length of the CDR3 is 14 residues. The PCR employed 60 Vbeta primers together with 13 Jbeta primers. Generated by immunoSEQ multiplex PCR, the TCRdb table keeps only in-frame clones and is missing some. Seen here are approximately 120,000 clones, about 78% observed once, and the top ten hold around 10%. Study-level findings and limits: Differences between HLA loci emerged in a later analysis of TCR association rates, with DRB1 most and HLA-C fewest.

For this clone: What it recognizes is unknown.

V is TRBV4-1 and J is TRBJ1-2, with 11 nucleotides matching TRBD1. This receptor was obtained from a woman aged 35 to 49 in good health and CMV-seropositive. Input material: PBMCs. CDR3 nucleotide sequence: TGCGCCAGCAGCCAAGGGACAGGGGGCTTTGGCTACACCTTC. Its protein product is CASSQGTGGFGYTF.